The 19 T cell receptor beta chains in this list originate from one sample, sequenced in a study of blood T cell repertoires in COVID-19. Using immunoSEQ multiplex PCR, the repertoire was profiled, and TCRdb retains in-frame clones only, with some absent. The sample lists some 400,000 clones, 80% to 90% seen once, with about 1.5% in the top ten. The specimen sequenced was PBMCs or T cells enriched from blood (not recorded which). The receptors here all came from a man under 40 who had recovered from COVID-19.

This chain joins TRBV14 and TRBJ2-1; 8 bases are a match to TRBD2. The CDR3 is 20 amino acids. The trim removed 0 bases at V and 3 bases at J, leaving 16 bases unmatched. In germline, CDR1 is SGHDN, CDR2 FVKESK. The CDR3 is CASSQDRASGGYRNYNEQFF. The CDR3 coding sequence is TGTGCCAGCAGCCAAGATCGGGCGTCGGGGGGGTATAGAAACTACAATGAGCAGTTCTTC.

This sequence joins TRBV9 and TRBJ2-2; 9 positions match TRBD1. Germline V gives CDR1 SGDLS, CDR2 YYNGEE. The V gene end was trimmed by 4 bases and the J gene end by 5 bases; junction bases not matched to a gene: 6. The length of the CDR3 is 15 residues. The CDR3 here is CASSPTGGVTGELFF. Here the CDR3 DNA reads TGTGCCAGCAGCCCCACAGGGGGCGTTACCGGGGAGCTGTTTTTT.

The genes are TRBV5-1 and TRBJ2-7, with 9 bases that match TRBD1. This CDR3 spans 14 amino acids. Germline V CDR1 and CDR2: SGHRS, YFSETQ. J lost 6 bases, V lost 4 bases, and 8 bases had no gene match. DNA of the CDR3: TGCGCCAGCAGCAGGGGACAGGGTTTCGTCGAGCAGTACTTC. Translating gives CASSRGQGFVEQYF.

The V call is TRBV5-4, the J call TRBJ2-5, with TRBD2 identical over 8 bases. V trimming: 4 bases; J trimming: 2 bases; junction bases outside the gene matches: 1. This CDR3 has 13 amino acids. Germline V lookup: CDR1 SGHNT, CDR2 YYREEE (reference sequence). The CDR3 loop is CASSRGGQETQYF. As DNA, the CDR3 is TGTGCCAGCAGCCGGGGGGGTCAAGAGACCCAGTACTTC. Using reference TRBV5-4 and TRBJ2-5 for the parts outside the CDR3, the full variable domain is ETGVTQSPTHLIKTRGQQVTLRCSSQSGHNTVSWYQQALGQGPQFIFQYYREEENGRGNFPPRFSGLQFPNYSSELNVNALELDDSALYLCASSRGGQETQYFGPGTRLLVL.

J is TRBJ1-6 and V is TRBV19, with a weak D call TRBD1 (6 bases). This CDR3 has 17 amino acids. V was cut by 4 bases and J by 8 bases, with 21 bases left in between. Germline CDR1 LNHDA, CDR2 SQIVND (reference sequence). DNA for the CDR3: TGTGCCAGTAGTAGCCGTCCGTGGGGGACATGGGATTCACCCCTCCACTTT. Translation gives CASSSRPWGTWDSPLHF.

This chain uses TRBV4-2 with TRBJ1-2; a possible D gene is TRBD1 (6 bases). There are 16 residues in the CDR3. V lost 4 bases to trimming and J lost 6 bases, with 21 bases between them. Germline assignment: CDR1 LGHNA and CDR2 YNFKEQ. For the CDR3, the DNA is TGTGCCAGCAGCCGCTCCTCCTCGGGGGGCGCAGATGGCTACACCTTC. The encoded protein is CASSRSSSGGADGYTF.

The chain uses TRBV5-1 and TRBJ2-2; a possible D gene is TRBD1 (6 bases). Trimming pared 7 bases from V and 0 bases from J, leaving 19 bases between. The CDR3 runs 17 residues. Germline CDR1 is SGHRS and CDR2 is YFSETQ. Written as DNA, the CDR3 is TGCGCCAGCTCCGAATTCTACAGGGAAGCGAACACCGGGGAGCTGTTTTTT. Translating gives CASSEFYREANTGELFF.

This rearrangement joins TRBV30 to TRBJ1-5, with D maybe TRBD1 (6 bases). Per germline, CDR1 GTSNPN and CDR2 SVGIG (reference sequence). Between the trimmed V and J ends, which lost 0 bases and 0 bases, there was a span of 15 bases. The length of the CDR3 is 17 residues. DNA for the CDR3: TGTGCCTGGAGTGTGGACAGTGGAACTTATAGCAATCAGCCCCAGCATTTT. This sequence encodes CAWSVDSGTYSNQPQHF.

This rearrangement joins TRBV4-1 to TRBJ1-1; the match to TRBD1 covers 8 bases. The CDR3 has 14 amino acids. Germline V gene sequence: CDR1 MGHRA, CDR2 YSYEKL. V was pared by 4 bases and J by 1 base, with 2 bases of the junction left unmatched. The CDR3 loop is CASSLGQGNTEAFF. In DNA form, the CDR3 reads TGCGCCAGCAGCCTCGGACAGGGGAACACTGAAGCTTTCTTT.

The chain uses TRBV5-1 and TRBJ2-7, with TRBD2 identical over 11 bases. CDR1 and CDR2 from the germline V gene are SGHRS and YFSETQ. This CDR3 has 16 amino acids. V gave up 0 bases and J gave up 6 bases; unmatched junction bases: 8. In DNA, the CDR3 is TGCGCCAGCAGCTTGGTCGGTAGCGGGGGGGCCAGCGAGCAGTACTTC. Translation gives CASSLVGSGGASEQYF.

The V gene is TRBV6-5, the J gene TRBJ2-7; D is unresolved. Germline values: CDR1 MNHEY, CDR2 SVGAGI. V was clipped by 2 bases and J by 5 bases, with 13 bases between them. The CDR3 runs 14 residues. The CDR3 bases are TGTGCCAGCAGTTACCGGATCGACTTCGACGAGCAGTACTTC. Translated: CASSYRIDFDEQYF.

The CDR3, as DNA: TGTGCCTGGAGTGTCGGGACATCCTACGAGCAGTACTTC. Protein product: CAWSVGTSYEQYF. The chain uses TRBV30 and TRBJ2-7; a weak D match, TRBD1 (6 bases). With 0 bases removed from V and 1 base from J, the gap between germline ends came to 7 bases. The CDR3 contains 13 residues. Germline loops: CDR1 GTSNPN, CDR2 SVGIG (reference sequence).

The chain combines TRBV5-1 with TRBJ2-2; the D gene is possibly TRBD1 (5 bases). The germline V gene encodes CDR1 SGHRS and CDR2 YFSETQ. The length of the CDR3 is 15 residues. Trimming took 6 bases from V and 0 from J, leaving 12 bases between them. In DNA, the CDR3 is TGCGCCAGCAATGACAGCCCTTCGAACACCGGGGAGCTGTTTTTT. It specifies CASNDSPSNTGELFF. Based on the CDR3 plus reference TRBV5-1 and TRBJ2-2, the full variable domain is KAGVTQTPRYLIKTRGQQVTLSCSPISGHRSVSWYQQTPGQGLQFLFEYFSETQRNKGNFPGRFSGRQFSNSRSEMNVSTLELGDSALYLCASNDSPSNTGELFFGEGSRLTVL.

The V gene is TRBV12-3 or TRBV12-4, the J gene TRBJ1-2; D is uncertain. The CDR3 runs to 13 residues. The V and J ends lost 6 bases and 0 bases respectively, with 8 bases between them. The CDR3 nucleotides read TGTGCCAGCAGGCTCCAGGCTAACTATGGCTACACCTTC. Its protein product is CASRLQANYGYTF.

This chain connects TRBV4-1 to TRBJ1-4; no definite D call. Germline V gene data show CDR1 as MGHRA and CDR2 as YSYEKL. The CDR3 extends over 18 amino acids. Deletions cut 5 bases from V and 7 bases from J, with 26 bases between. CDR3 DNA: TGCGCCAGCAGCTTTCTCCCAGTAGGAGGGTTCTTCGGTGAAAAACTGTTTTTT. Translating gives CASSFLPVGGFFGEKLFF.

The chain has TRBV7-6 and TRBJ1-6, with D unclear. V was shortened by 4 bases and J by 7 bases, with 14 bases between the two germline ends. Germline CDR1 and CDR2: SGHVS and FNYEAQ. This CDR3 region has 15 residues. CDR3 in DNA: TGTGCCAGCAGCTCGGGTCGATCAGAAAATTCACCCCTCCACTTT. It specifies CASSSGRSENSPLHF.

J is TRBJ2-5 and V is TRBV11-3; tentatively, D is TRBD1 (5 bases). This CDR3 is 15 amino acids long. Germline V CDR1 and CDR2: SGHNT, YENEEA. Between the trimmed V and J ends, which lost 2 bases and 3 bases, there was a span of 13 bases. The DNA of the CDR3 is TGTGCCAGCAGCTTACGTGGCAGGGCGGAAGAGACCCAGTACTTC. Its translation: CASSLRGRAEETQYF.

This clone is a singleton in its sample. The genes are TRBV4-3 and TRBJ1-2; D call uncertain. The CDR3 spans 15 residues. Germline V gene lookup returns CDR1 LGHNA and CDR2 YSLEER. V was pared by 1 base and J by 4 bases, with 13 bases between. CDR3 region: CASSQGPGVGYGYTF. The CDR3 DNA follows: TGCGCCAGCAGCCAAGGTCCGGGAGTAGGCTATGGCTACACCTTC.

This clone was observed a handful of times. J is TRBJ1-6 and V is TRBV6-5; 7 bases are a match to TRBD1. After removal of 5 bases from V and 8 bases from J, the junction contained 6 bases not matched to a gene. The length of the CDR3 is 14 residues. CDR1 MNHEY and CDR2 SVGAGI come from the germline V gene. The CDR3 DNA reads TGTGCCAGCAGTAGACAGGGAGTGGATTCACCCCTCCACTTT. Amino acids: CASSRQGVDSPLHF.